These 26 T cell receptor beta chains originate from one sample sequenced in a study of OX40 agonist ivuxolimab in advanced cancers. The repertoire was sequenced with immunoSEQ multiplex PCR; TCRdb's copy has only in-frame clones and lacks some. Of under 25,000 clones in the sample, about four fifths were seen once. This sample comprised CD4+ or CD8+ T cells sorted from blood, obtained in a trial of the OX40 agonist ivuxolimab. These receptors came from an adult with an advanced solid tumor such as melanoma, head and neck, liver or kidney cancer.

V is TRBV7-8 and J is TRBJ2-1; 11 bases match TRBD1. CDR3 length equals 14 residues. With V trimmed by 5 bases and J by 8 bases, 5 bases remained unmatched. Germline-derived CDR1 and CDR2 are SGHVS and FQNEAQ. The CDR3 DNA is TGTGCCAGCAGCCCCGGGACAGGGGGTTATGAGCAGTTCTTC. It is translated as CASSPGTGGYEQFF.

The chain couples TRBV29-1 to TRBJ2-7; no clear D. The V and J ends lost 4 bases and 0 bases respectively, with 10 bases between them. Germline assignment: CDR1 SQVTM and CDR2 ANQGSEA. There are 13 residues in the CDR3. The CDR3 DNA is TGCAGCGTTGTGTGGATCGACTCCTACGAGCAGTACTTC. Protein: CSVVWIDSYEQYF.

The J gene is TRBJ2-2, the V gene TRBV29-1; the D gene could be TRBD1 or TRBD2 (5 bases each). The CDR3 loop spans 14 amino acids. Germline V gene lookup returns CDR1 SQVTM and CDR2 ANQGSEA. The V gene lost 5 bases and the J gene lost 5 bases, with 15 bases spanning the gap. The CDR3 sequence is CSVSGTVPTGELFF. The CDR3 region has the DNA TGCAGCGTTTCCGGGACGGTGCCTACCGGGGAGCTGTTTTTT.

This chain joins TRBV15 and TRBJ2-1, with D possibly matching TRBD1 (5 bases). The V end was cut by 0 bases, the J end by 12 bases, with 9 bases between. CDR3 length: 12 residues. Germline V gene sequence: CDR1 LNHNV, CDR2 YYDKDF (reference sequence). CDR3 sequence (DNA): TGTGCCACCAGCAGAGATGGGGCAGGGCAGTTCTTC. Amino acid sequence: CATSRDGAGQFF.

CDR3 DNA sequence: TGTGCCAGCAGCTTAGGGTCTGGCGGGGATCAGCCCCAGCATTTT. Translating gives CASSLGSGGDQPQHF. The gene calls are TRBV7-9 and TRBJ1-5, with no clear D. Trimming removed 1 base from V and 5 bases from J, with 12 bases in between. The CDR3 totals 15 residues. Germline V lookup: CDR1 SEHNR, CDR2 FQNEAQ (reference sequence). Full variable domain (outside the CDR3, taken from reference TRBV7-9 and TRBJ1-5): DTGVSQNPRHKITKRGQNVTFRCDPISEHNRLYWYRQTLGQGPEFLTYFQNEAQLEKSRLLSDRFSAERPKGSFSTLEIQRTEQGDSAMYLCASSLGSGGDQPQHFGDGTRLSIL.

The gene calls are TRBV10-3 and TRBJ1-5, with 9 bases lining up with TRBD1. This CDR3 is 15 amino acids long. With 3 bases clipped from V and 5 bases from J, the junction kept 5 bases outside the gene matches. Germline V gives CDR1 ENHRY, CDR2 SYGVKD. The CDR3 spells CAISDRDRVDQPQHF. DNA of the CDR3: TGTGCCATCAGTGACCGGGACAGGGTCGATCAGCCCCAGCATTTT.

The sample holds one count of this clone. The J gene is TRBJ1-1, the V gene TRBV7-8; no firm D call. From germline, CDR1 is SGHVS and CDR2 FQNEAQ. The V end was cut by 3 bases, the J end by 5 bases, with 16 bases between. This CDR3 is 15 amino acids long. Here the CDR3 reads CASSFLEGSGTEAFF. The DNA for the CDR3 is TGTGCCAGCAGCTTTTTGGAAGGCTCGGGGACTGAAGCTTTCTTT.

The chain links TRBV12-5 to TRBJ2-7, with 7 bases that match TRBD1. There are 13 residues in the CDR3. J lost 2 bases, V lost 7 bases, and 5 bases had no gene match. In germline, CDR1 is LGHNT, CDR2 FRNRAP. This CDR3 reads CASALGQAYEQYF. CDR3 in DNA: TGTGCTAGTGCCTTAGGACAGGCCTACGAGCAGTACTTC.

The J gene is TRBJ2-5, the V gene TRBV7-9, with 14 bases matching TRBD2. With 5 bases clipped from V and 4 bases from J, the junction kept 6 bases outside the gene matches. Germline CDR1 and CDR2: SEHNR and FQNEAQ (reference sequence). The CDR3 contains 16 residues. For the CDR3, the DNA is TGTGCCAGCAGCCTCGGACTAGCGGGGGGTGGAGAGACCCAGTACTTC. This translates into CASSLGLAGGGETQYF.

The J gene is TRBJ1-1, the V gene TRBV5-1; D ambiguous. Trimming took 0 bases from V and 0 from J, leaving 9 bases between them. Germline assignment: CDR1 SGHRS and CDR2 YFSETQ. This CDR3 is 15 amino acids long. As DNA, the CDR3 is TGCGCCAGCAGCTTGGGCAGAATCATGAACACTGAAGCTTTCTTT. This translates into CASSLGRIMNTEAFF.

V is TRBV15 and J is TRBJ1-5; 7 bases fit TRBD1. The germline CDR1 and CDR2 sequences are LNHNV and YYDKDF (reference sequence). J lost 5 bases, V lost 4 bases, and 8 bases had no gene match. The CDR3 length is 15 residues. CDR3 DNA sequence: TGTGCCACCAGCATGCGAGGGGGCGATTATCAGCCCCAGCATTTT. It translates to CATSMRGGDYQPQHF.

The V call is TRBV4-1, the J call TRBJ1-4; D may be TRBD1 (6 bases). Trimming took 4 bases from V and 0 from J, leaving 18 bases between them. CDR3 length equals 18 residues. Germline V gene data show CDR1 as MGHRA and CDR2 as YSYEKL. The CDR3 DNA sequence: TGCGCCAGCAGCCTAGTACAGGGAGGGGGTGCAACTAATGAAAAACTGTTTTTT. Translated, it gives CASSLVQGGGATNEKLFF.

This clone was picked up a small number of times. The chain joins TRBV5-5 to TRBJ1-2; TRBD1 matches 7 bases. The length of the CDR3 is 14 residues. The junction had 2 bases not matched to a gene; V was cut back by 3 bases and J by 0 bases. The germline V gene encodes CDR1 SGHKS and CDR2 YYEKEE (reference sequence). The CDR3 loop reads CASSWDSANYGYTF. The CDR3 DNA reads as TGTGCCAGCAGCTGGGACAGTGCTAACTATGGCTACACCTTC.

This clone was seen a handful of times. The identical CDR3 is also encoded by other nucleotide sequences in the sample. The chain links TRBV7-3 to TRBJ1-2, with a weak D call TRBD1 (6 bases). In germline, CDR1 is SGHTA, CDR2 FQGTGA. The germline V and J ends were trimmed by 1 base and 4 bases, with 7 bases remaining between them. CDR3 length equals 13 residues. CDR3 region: CASSLKGGYGYTF. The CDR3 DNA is TGTGCCAGCAGCTTAAAAGGGGGCTATGGCTACACCTTC. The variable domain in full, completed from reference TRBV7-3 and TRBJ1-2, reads GAGVSQTPSNKVTEKGKYVELRCDPISGHTALYWYRQSLGQGPEFLIYFQGTGAADDSGLPNDRFFAVRPEGSVSTLKIQRTERGDSAVYLCASSLKGGYGYTFGSGTRLTVV.

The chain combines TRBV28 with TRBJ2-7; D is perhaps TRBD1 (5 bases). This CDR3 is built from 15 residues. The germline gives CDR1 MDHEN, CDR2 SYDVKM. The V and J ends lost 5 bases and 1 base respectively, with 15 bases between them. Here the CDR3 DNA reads TGTGCCAGCAGTGCCTCGACAGACGGATCCTACGAGCAGTACTTC. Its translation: CASSASTDGSYEQYF.

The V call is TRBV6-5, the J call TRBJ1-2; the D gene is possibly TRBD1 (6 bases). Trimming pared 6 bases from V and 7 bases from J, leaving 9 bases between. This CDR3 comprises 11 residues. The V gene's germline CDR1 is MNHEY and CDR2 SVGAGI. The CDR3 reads CASRTGSGYTF. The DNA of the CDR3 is TGTGCCAGCAGAACAGGGAGTGGCTACACCTTC.

The CDR3 DNA reads as TGTGCCAGCAGTAACATGCAAGAGACCCAGTACTTC. It translates to CASSNMQETQYF. The chain combines TRBV7-9 with TRBJ2-5; D is unresolved. This CDR3 has 12 amino acids. Germline lookup yields CDR1 SEHNR and CDR2 FQNEAQ (reference sequence). With 6 bases removed from V and 2 bases from J, the gap between germline ends came to 7 bases.

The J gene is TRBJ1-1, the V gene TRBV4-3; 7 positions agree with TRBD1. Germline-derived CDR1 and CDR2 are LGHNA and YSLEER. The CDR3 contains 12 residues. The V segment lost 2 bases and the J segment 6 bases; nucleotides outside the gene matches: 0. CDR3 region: CASSQTGAEAFF. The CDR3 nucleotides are TGCGCCAGCAGCCAAACAGGGGCTGAAGCTTTCTTT.

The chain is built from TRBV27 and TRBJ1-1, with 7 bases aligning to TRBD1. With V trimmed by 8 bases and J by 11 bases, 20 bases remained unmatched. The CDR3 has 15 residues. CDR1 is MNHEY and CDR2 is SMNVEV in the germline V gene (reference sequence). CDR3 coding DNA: TGTGCCAGCCAGCCGGGACAGTATTTGTCTGGCATGGCTTTCTTT. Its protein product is CASQPGQYLSGMAFF.

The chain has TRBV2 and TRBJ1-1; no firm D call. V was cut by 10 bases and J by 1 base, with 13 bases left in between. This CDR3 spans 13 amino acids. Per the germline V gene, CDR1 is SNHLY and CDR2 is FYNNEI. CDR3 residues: CATGGGRNTEAFF. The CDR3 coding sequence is TGTGCCACAGGAGGCGGGCGGAACACTGAAGCTTTCTTT.

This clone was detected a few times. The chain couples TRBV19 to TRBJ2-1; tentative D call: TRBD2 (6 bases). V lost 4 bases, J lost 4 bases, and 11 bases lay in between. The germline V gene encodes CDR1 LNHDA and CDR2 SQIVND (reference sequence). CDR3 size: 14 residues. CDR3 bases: TGTGCCAGTAGTACCGGGACTGTATACAATGAGCAGTTCTTC. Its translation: CASSTGTVYNEQFF.

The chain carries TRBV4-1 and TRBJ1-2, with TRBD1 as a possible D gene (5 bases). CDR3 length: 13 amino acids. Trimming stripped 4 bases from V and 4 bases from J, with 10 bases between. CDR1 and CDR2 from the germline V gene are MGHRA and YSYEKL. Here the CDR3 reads CASSPRAGYGYTF. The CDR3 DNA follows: TGCGCCAGCAGCCCCAGGGCTGGCTATGGCTACACCTTC.

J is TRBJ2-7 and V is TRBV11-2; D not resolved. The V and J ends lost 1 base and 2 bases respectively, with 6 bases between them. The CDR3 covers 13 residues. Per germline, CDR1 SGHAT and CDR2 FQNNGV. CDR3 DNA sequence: TGTGCCAGCAGCTTAGGGCGTGCCTACGAGCAGTACTTC. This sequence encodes CASSLGRAYEQYF.

The CDR3 sequence is CASRDRDRGRAFF. CDR3 DNA sequence: TGTGCCAGCAGAGACCGGGACAGGGGGCGAGCTTTCTTT. The chain combines TRBV11-3 with TRBJ1-1; the match to TRBD1 covers 12 bases. The junction had 6 bases not matched to a gene; V was cut back by 6 bases and J by 10 bases. This CDR3 has 13 residues. Germline V lookup: CDR1 SGHNT, CDR2 YENEEA.

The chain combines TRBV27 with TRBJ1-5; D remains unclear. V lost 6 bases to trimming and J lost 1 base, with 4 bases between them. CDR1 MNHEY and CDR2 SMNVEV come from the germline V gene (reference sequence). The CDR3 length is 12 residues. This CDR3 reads CASRGSNQPQHF. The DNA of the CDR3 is TGTGCCAGCAGGGGGAGCAATCAGCCCCAGCATTTT.

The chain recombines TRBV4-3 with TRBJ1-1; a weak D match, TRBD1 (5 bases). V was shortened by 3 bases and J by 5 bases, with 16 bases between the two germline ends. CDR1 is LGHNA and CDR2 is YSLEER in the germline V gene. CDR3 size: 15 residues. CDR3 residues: CASSQGAQGWTEAFF. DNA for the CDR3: TGCGCCAGCAGCCAGGGCGCTCAGGGCTGGACTGAAGCTTTCTTT.